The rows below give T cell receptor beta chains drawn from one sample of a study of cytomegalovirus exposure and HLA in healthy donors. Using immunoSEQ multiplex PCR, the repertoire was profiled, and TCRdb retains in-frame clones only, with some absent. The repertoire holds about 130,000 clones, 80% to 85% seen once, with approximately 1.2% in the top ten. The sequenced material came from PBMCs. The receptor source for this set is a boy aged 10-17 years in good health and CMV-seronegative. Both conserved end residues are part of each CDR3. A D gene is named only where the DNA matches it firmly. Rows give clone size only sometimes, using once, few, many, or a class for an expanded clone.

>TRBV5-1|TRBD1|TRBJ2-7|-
TGCGCCAGCAGCCCACGACAGGGGGGCGAGCAGTACTTC
CASSPRQGGEQYF
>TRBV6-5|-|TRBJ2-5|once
TGTGCCAGCAGCAAGGGGGAGACCCAGTACTTC
CASSKGETQYF
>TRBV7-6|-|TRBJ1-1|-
TGTGCCAGCAGCCCGGGGGGAAACAGGAACACTGAAGCTTTCTTT
CASSPGGNRNTEAFF
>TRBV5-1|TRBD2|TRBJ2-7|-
TGCGCCAGCAGCTTGGATAACTGGCTAGCGGGACAGCAGTACTTC
CASSLDNWLAGQQYF
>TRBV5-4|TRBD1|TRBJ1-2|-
TGTGCCAGCAGCTTGGAACAGGGGGTGCGGGGTGGCTACACCTTC
CASSLEQGVRGGYTF
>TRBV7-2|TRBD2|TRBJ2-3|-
TGTGCCAGCAGCCCAAGTGGAGCGGGAGTAGGTACGCAGTATTTT
CASSPSGAGVGTQYF
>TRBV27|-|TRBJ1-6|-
TGTGCCAGCAGTTTCCCCAGGTCACCCCTCCACTTT
CASSFPRSPLHF
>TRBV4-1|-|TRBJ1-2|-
TGCGCCAGCAGCCAAGGGTCAATCGGGCCGGGAAACTATGGCTACACCTTC
CASSQGSIGPGNYGYTF
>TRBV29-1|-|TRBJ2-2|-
TGCAGCGTTGATCCTGGCACGTACACCGGGGAGCTGTTTTTT
CSVDPGTYTGELFF
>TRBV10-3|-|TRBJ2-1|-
TGTGCCTCAAAAACCGACTTATACAATGAGCAGTTCTTC
CASKTDLYNEQFF
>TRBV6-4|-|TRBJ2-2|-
TGTGCCAGCAGTGAGAAGGGGGCCGGGGAGCTGTTTTTT
CASSEKGAGELFF
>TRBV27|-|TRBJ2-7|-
TGTGCCAGCAGTTTATCATGGGACATGAGCTACGAGCAGTACTTC
CASSLSWDMSYEQYF
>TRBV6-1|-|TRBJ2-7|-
TGTGCCAGCAGAGAGAGCGGCACCTACGAGCAGTACTTC
CASRESGTYEQYF
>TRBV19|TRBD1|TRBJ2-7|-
TGTGCCAGTAGTATAGTCAACGACAGGGGGATCGACGAGCAGTACTTC
CASSIVNDRGIDEQYF
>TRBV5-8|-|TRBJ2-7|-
TGTGCCAGCAGCGTGGACAGCCAGGGCTCCTACGAGCAGTACTTC
CASSVDSQGSYEQYF
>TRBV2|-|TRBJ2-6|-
TGTGCCAGCACCCGAGGGGGGGGTGGGGCCAACGTCCTGACTTTC
CASTRGGGGANVLTF
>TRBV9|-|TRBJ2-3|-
TGTGCCAGCAGCGTGGGGAGCGCCTACACAGATACGCAGTATTTT
CASSVGSAYTDTQYF
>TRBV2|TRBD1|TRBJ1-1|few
TGTGCCAGCAGTGAGGCAGGGGGAACTTTCTTT
CASSEAGGTFF
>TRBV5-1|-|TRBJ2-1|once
TGCGCCAGCAGCTCGTACCTTAGGGGCGGTTCCTACAATGAGCAGTTCTTC
CASSSYLRGGSYNEQFF
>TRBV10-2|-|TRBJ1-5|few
TGCGCCAGCAGTACATCGGGACTCCCGAGGAGTGATCAGCCCCAGCATTTT
CASSTSGLPRSDQPQHF
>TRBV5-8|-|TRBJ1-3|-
TGTGCCAGCAGGCGGTCTGGAAACACCATATATTTT
CASRRSGNTIYF
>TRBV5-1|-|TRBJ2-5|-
TGCGCCAGTCGACAAGACCAAGAGACCCAGTACTTC
CASRQDQETQYF
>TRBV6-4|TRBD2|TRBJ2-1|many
TGTGCCAGCAGCCCTCGAGCGGGGGAGCACTCTGAGCAGTTCTTC
CASSPRAGEHSEQFF
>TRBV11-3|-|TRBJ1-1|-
TGTGCCAGCAGCTCTGGACAGAGGAACACTGAAGCTTTCTTT
CASSSGQRNTEAFF
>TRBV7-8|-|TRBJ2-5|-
TGTGCCAGCAGCTCACTGGTGCGGCTACAAGAGACCCAGTACTTC
CASSSLVRLQETQYF
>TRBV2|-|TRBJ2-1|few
TGTGCCAGCAGTGAAAGTCGCGGTGAGCAGTTCTTC
CASSESRGEQFF
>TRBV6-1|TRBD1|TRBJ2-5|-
TGTGCCAGCAGTGAATTTGTCAGGGGGGAGACCCAGTACTTC
CASSEFVRGETQYF
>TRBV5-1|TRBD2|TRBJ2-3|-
TGCGCCAGCAGCGGGGCGGGAGCTGCCTTAGGCACAGATACGCAGTATTTT
CASSGAGAALGTDTQYF
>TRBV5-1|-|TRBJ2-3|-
TGCGCCAGCAGCTTGGTTAGAAATCCTAGCACAGATACGCAGTATTTT
CASSLVRNPSTDTQYF
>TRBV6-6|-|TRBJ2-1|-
TGTGCCAGCAGATTAACCGGGACTGTGAGAAATGAGCAGTTCTTC
CASRLTGTVRNEQFF
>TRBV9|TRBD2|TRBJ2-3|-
TGTGCCAGCAGCGTGCCCCGGGGGGTAGCGGAAGCCGCTTCTCGAGATACGCAGTATTTT
CASSVPRGVAEAASRDTQYF
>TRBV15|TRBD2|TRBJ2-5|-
TGTGCCACCAGCAGAGGGCCTAGCGGGAGGGAGACCCAGTACTTC
CATSRGPSGRETQYF